This entry lists 12 T cell receptor beta chains sequenced from one sample in a study of cytomegalovirus exposure and HLA in healthy donors. Amplification used 60 Vbeta primers and 13 Jbeta primers. Sequenced by immunoSEQ multiplex PCR; TCRdb stores in-frame clones only, minus some. The sample carries approximately 160,000 clones, almost 85% recorded once. The sequenced sample consisted of PBMCs. These receptor sequences come from a boy under 10 years old in good health and CMV-seronegative.

V gene TRBV19 combines with J gene TRBJ2-7, with 8 positions matching TRBD2. The CDR3 length is 14 residues. Germline trimming cut 5 bases from V and 6 bases from J; bases unmatched to any gene: 9. Germline V gene sequence: CDR1 LNHDA, CDR2 SQIVND (reference sequence). The CDR3 loop reads CASSGSGRLGEQYF. CDR3 in DNA: TGTGCCAGTAGTGGGAGCGGGAGATTAGGCGAGCAGTACTTC.

V gene TRBV6-1 combines with J gene TRBJ2-7, with D perhaps matching TRBD2 (6 bases). V was pared by 6 bases and J by 0 bases, with 15 bases between. The germline V gene has CDR1 MNHNS and CDR2 SASEGT. This CDR3 has 15 amino acids. The DNA of the CDR3 is TGTGCCAGCAGGTGGGGAGGTTCCAGCTCCTACGAGCAGTACTTC. Protein sequence: CASRWGGSSSYEQYF.

The chain is built from TRBV9 and TRBJ1-2, with D hard to call. The germline gives CDR1 SGDLS, CDR2 YYNGEE. The V end was cut by 1 base, the J end by 0 bases, with 7 bases between. The CDR3 sequence is 14 residues long. The CDR3 protein is CASSVNTANYGYTF. The CDR3, as DNA: TGTGCCAGCAGCGTAAATACAGCTAACTATGGCTACACCTTC.

The DNA for the CDR3 is TGTGCCAGCAGCGTAGTGGAGACTGAAGCTTTCTTT. Its protein product is CASSVVETEAFF. The V call is TRBV9, the J call TRBJ1-1; the D is unclear. Germline V gives CDR1 SGDLS, CDR2 YYNGEE. V was cut by 0 bases and J by 5 bases, with 5 bases left in between. There are 12 residues in the CDR3. Full variable domain (missing parts from reference TRBV9 and TRBJ1-1): DSGVTQTPKHLITATGQRVTLRCSPRSGDLSVYWYQQSLDQGLQFLIQYYNGEERAKGNILERFSAQQFPDLHSELNLSSLELGDSALYFCASSVVETEAFFGQGTRLTVV.

The V and J genes are TRBV29-1 and TRBJ1-2; tentative D call: TRBD1 (5 bases). CDR1 and CDR2 from the germline V gene are SQVTM and ANQGSEA. This CDR3 has 13 residues. Trimming shortened V by 3 bases and J by 6 bases, and 14 bases separated the two germline ends. CDR3 coding DNA: TGCAGCGTTGATTCCGACAGAGGTCATGGCTACACCTTC. As protein: CSVDSDRGHGYTF.

This chain links TRBV13 with TRBJ2-1; 8 bases fit TRBD2. Germline V CDR1 and CDR2: PRHDT, FYEKMQ (reference sequence). This CDR3 is built from 17 residues. V shed 2 bases and J 3 bases; nucleotides not matched to a gene: 9. This CDR3 reads CASSLRAAGGFYNEQFF. The CDR3 DNA sequence: TGTGCCAGCAGCTTAAGAGCCGCGGGAGGTTTCTACAATGAGCAGTTCTTC.

The rearrangement uses TRBV19 and TRBJ2-1; D may be TRBD2 (6 bases). Trimming removed 8 bases at V and 5 bases at J, with 16 bases between. Germline V gives CDR1 LNHDA, CDR2 SQIVND (reference sequence). The CDR3 totals 14 residues. DNA of the CDR3: TGTGCCAGTGACCGCGGGATAGGAGACAATGAGCAGTTCTTC. Encoded protein: CASDRGIGDNEQFF.

The DNA for the CDR3 is TGTGCCAGCGGCCTCGGGACTAGCGGTTACAATGAGCAGTTCTTC. Translated: CASGLGTSGYNEQFF. This rearrangement joins TRBV27 to TRBJ2-1, with 11 bases that match TRBD2. Germline trimming cut 8 bases from V and 4 bases from J; bases unmatched to any gene: 7. CDR1 MNHEY and CDR2 SMNVEV come from the germline V gene (reference sequence). The CDR3 is made up of 15 amino acids.

The chain uses TRBV5-6 and TRBJ1-2; tentative D call: TRBD1 (6 bases). The CDR3 has 14 residues. Trimming cost V 6 bases and J 7 bases, with 19 bases left between them. The V gene's germline CDR1 is SGHDT and CDR2 YYEEEE. CDR3 DNA: TGTGCCAGCAACCTGCGGGCAGGGGCCCTTGGCTACACCTTC. Translated, it gives CASNLRAGALGYTF.

The chain combines TRBV19 with TRBJ1-1; D is perhaps TRBD1 (5 bases). Germline V gene sequence: CDR1 LNHDA, CDR2 SQIVND (reference sequence). This CDR3 is built from 15 residues. V gave up 0 bases and J gave up 1 base, with 9 bases separating them. CDR3 sequence reads: CASSIERTPNTEAFF. DNA for the CDR3: TGTGCCAGTAGTATAGAAAGGACACCGAACACTGAAGCTTTCTTT.

This clone appeared a few times. The chain is built from TRBV29-1 and TRBJ2-7; 8 bases agree with TRBD2. The germline V gene encodes CDR1 SQVTM and CDR2 ANQGSEA. This CDR3 region has 16 residues. Germline trimming cut 5 bases from V and 5 bases from J; bases unmatched to any gene: 17. The CDR3 loop reads CSVRGRVTGGPNEQYF. The CDR3 DNA reads TGCAGCGTTCGGGGCAGGGTTACGGGAGGGCCTAACGAGCAGTACTTC.

V gene TRBV7-9 combines with J gene TRBJ2-1, with 8 bases that match TRBD2. The CDR3 is 17 residues long. The germline CDR1 and CDR2 sequences are SEHNR and FQNEAQ (reference sequence). The ends lost 3 bases at V and 4 bases at J; junction bases unmatched: 11. Written as DNA, the CDR3 is TGTGCCAGCAGCTTTATAATGCGCCAGCGGGAGTACAATGAGCAGTTCTTC. Encoded protein: CASSFIMRQREYNEQFF. Together with reference TRBV7-9 and TRBJ2-1, the CDR3 gives the full variable domain: DTGVSQNPRHKITKRGQNVTFRCDPISEHNRLYWYRQTLGQGPEFLTYFQNEAQLEKSRLLSDRFSAERPKGSFSTLEIQRTEQGDSAMYLCASSFIMRQREYNEQFFGPGTRLTVL.